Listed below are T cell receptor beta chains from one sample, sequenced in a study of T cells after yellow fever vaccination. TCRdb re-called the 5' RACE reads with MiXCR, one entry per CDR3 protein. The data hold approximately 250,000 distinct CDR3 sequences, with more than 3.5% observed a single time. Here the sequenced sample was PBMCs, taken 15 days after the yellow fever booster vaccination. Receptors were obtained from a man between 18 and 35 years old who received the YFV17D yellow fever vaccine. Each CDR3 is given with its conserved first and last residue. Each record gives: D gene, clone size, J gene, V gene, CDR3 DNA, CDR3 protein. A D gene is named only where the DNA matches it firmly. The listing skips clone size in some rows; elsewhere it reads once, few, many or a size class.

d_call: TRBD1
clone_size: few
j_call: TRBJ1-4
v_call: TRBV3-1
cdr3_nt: TGTGCCAGCAGCCTCCAGGGGACAGGGAATCGAAAACTGTTTTTT
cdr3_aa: CASSLQGTGNRKLFF

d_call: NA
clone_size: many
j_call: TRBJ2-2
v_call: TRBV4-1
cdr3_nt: TGCGCCAGCAGCCAGAACACCGGGGAGCTGTTTTTT
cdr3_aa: CASSQNTGELFF

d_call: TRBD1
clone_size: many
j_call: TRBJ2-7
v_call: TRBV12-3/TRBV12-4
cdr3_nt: TGTGCCAGCAGTCTCGGACAGGGGTTAGGTGGGTACGAGCAGTACTTC
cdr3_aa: CASSLGQGLGGYEQYF

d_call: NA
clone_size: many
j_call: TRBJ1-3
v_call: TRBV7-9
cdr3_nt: TGTGCCAGCAGCTTAGAGTCTGGAAACACCATATATTTT
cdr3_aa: CASSLESGNTIYF

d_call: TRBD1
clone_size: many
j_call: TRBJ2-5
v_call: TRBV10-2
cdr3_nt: TGCGCCAGCAGTGGGACAGGCGGCAGGGAGACCCAGTACTTC
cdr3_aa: CASSGTGGRETQYF

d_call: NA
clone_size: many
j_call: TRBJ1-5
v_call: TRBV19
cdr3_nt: TGTGCCAGTAGCCTAAATAATCAGCCCCAGCATTTT
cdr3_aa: CASSLNNQPQHF

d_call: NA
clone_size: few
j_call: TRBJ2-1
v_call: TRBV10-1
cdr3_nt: TGCGCCAGCAGAGTCATAGCAAGGGGACACAATGAGCAGTTCTTC
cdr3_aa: CASRVIARGHNEQFF

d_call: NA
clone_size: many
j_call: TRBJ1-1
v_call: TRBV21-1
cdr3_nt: TGTGCCAGCAGCAAAAACTTCCTCGGGACAAATGGTTGGGACACTGAAGCTTTCTTT
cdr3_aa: CASSKNFLGTNGWDTEAFF

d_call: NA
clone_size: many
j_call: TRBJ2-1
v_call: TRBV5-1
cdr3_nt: TGCGCCAGCAGCTTCCGGACTGGGGGTCCCAATGAGCAGTTCTTC
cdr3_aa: CASSFRTGGPNEQFF

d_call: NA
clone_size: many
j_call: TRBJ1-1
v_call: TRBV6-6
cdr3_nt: TGTGCCGGAGGGACGGGGAACACTGAAGCTTTCTTT
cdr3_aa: CAGGTGNTEAFF

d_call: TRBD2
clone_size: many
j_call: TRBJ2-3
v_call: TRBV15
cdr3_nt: TGTGCCACGGGAGGACTAGCGGGGTACACAGATACGCAGTATTTT
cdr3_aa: CATGGLAGYTDTQYF

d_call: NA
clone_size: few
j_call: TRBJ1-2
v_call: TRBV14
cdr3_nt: TGTGCCAGCAGCCCCGAGGACTATGGCTACACCTTC
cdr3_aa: CASSPEDYGYTF

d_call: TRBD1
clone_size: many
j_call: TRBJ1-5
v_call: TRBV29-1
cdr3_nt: TGCAGCGTCGGGACAGGGGGCCATCAGCCCCAGCATTTT
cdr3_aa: CSVGTGGHQPQHF

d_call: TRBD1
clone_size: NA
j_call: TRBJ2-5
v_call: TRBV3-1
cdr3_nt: TGTGCCAGCAGCGCCCAGACAGGGGATGAGACCCAGTACTTC
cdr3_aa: CASSAQTGDETQYF

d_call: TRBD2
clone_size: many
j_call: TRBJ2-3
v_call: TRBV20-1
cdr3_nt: TGCAGTGCCCCCCTCGGGGGGGGTCTCAGCACAGATACGCAGTATTTT
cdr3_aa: CSAPLGGGLSTDTQYF

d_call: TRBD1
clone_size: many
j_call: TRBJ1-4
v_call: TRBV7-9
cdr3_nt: TGTGCCAGCAGCTTAGTACCGGTGGGGACAGGAGGAAAACTGTTTTTT
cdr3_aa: CASSLVPVGTGGKLFF

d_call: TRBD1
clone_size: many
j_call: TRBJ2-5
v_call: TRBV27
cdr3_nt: TGTGCCAGCAGTTTATGGGACAGGGAGACCCAGTACTTC
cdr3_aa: CASSLWDRETQYF

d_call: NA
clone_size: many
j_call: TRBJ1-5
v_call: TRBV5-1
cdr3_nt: TGTGCCAGCAGCTTGGGGGGGGACCAGCCCCAGCATTTT
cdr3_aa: CASSLGGDQPQHF

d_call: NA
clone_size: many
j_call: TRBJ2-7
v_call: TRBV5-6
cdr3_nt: TGTGCCAGCAGCTTGTGGACAGAGTACGAGCAGTACTTC
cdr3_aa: CASSLWTEYEQYF

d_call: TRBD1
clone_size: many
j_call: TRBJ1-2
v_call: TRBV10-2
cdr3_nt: TGCGCCAGCAGTGCAACCGGGACAGGGCACTATGGCTACACCTTC
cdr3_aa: CASSATGTGHYGYTF

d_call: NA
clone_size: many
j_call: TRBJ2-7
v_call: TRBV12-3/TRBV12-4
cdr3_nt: TGTGCCAGCAGTTTATCGGGGACACCCGAGCAGTACTTC
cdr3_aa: CASSLSGTPEQYF

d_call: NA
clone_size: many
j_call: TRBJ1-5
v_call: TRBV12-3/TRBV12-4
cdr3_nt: TGTGCCAGCAGTTTAGCGCCTCCGGGATCCAATCAGCCCCAGCATTTT
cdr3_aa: CASSLAPPGSNQPQHF

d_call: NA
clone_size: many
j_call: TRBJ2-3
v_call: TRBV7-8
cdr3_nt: TGTGCCAGCAGCCGTCCCCCGCTAGCGGATACGCAGTATTTT
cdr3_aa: CASSRPPLADTQYF

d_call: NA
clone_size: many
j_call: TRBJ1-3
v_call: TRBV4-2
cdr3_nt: TGTGCCAGCAGCCAAGAAGGGTGGGGCAGTCGAAACACCATATATTTT
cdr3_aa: CASSQEGWGSRNTIYF

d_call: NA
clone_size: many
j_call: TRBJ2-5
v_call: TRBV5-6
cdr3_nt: TGTGCCAGCATCAGCATTGCAACCACGGAGACCCAGTACTTC
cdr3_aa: CASISIATTETQYF

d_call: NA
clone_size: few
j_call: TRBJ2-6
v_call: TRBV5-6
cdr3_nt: TGTGCCAGCAGCTTGGGTACAGTCTTGGTCTCTGGGGCCAACGTCCTGACTTTC
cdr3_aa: CASSLGTVLVSGANVLTF

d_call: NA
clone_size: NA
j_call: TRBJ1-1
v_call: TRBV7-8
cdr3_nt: TGTGCCAGCAGCTGGAATTGGAGGCGGACTGAAGCTTTCTTT
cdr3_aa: CASSWNWRRTEAFF

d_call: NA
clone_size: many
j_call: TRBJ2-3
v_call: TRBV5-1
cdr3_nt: TGCGCCAGCAGCTTCAGGGGATTGGGCACAGATACGCAGTATTTT
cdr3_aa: CASSFRGLGTDTQYF

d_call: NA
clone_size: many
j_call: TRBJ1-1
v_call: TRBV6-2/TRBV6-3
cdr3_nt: TGTGCCAGCAGCCATGCCTTGTTCAGAGGTGAAGCTTTCTTT
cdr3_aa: CASSHALFRGEAFF

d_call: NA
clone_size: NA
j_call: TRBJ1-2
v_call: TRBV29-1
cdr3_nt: TGCAGCGTTGAAGAAGGCGGTGCCAACTATGGCTACACCTTC
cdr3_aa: CSVEEGGANYGYTF

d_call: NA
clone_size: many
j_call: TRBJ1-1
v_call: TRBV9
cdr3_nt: TGTGCCAGCAGCCCCCGGGGGTCCGGAGACACTGAAGCTTTCTTT
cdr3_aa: CASSPRGSGDTEAFF

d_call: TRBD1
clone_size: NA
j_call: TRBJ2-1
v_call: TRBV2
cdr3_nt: TGTGCCAGCAGCCGTCGGGTCGGGACAGGAAACAATGAGCAGTTCTTC
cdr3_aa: CASSRRVGTGNNEQFF

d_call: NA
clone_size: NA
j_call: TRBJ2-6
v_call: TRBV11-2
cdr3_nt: TGTGCCACCCGGATCCCAGGTGGGGCCAACGTCCTGACTTTC
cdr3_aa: CATRIPGGANVLTF

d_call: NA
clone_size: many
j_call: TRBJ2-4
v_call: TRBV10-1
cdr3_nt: TGCGCCAGCAGTGTAGGGATGGGAAACATTCAGTACTTC
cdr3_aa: CASSVGMGNIQYF

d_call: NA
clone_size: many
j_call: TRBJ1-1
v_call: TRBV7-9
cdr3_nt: TGTGCCAGCAGCCGGGGGGGCTCGGGGGAAGCTTTCTTT
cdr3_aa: CASSRGGSGEAFF